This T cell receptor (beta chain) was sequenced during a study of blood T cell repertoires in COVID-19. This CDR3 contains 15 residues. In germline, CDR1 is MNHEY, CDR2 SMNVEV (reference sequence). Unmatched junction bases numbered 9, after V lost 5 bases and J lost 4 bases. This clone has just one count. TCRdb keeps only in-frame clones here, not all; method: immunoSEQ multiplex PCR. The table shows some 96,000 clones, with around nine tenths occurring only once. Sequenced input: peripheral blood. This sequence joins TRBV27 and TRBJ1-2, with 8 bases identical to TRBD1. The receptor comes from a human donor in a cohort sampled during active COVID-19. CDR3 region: CASSIIGQGGYGYTF. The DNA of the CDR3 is TGTGCCAGCAGTATAATTGGACAGGGCGGCTATGGCTACACCTTC.